These 15 T cell receptor beta chains were sequenced from one sample in a study of blood T cell repertoires in COVID-19. Generated by immunoSEQ multiplex PCR, the TCRdb table keeps only in-frame clones and is missing some. The table has about 160,000 clones, approximately 82% seen once. The sample was PBMCs or T cells enriched from blood (not recorded which). These TCRs come from a man aged 60 to 69 who had recovered from COVID-19.

A few counts support this clone. The chain uses TRBV28 and TRBJ2-1, with TRBD2 matching over 11 bases. CDR1 MDHEN and CDR2 SYDVKM come from the germline V gene. The junction had 11 bases not matched to a gene; V was cut back by 6 bases and J by 7 bases. CDR3 size: 16 residues. DNA of the CDR3: TGTGCCAGCAGCCAATTTAGCGGGAGGGCCAATAATGAGCAGTTCTTC. It is translated as CASSQFSGRANNEQFF.

The chain recombines TRBV18 with TRBJ2-4, with TRBD2 identical over 14 bases. This CDR3 has 19 residues. The junction had 17 bases not matched to a gene; V was cut back by 5 bases and J by 8 bases. Germline values: CDR1 KGHSH, CDR2 LQKENI. DNA of the CDR3: TGTGCCAGCTCATCGAACCGGGACAGGGGACTAGCGGGAGTACACATTCAGTACTTC. Translation gives CASSSNRDRGLAGVHIQYF. The full variable domain, its missing parts supplied by reference TRBV18 and TRBJ2-4, is NAGVMQNPRHLVRRRGQEARLRCSPMKGHSHVYWYRQLPEEGLKFMVYLQKENIIDESGMPKERFSAEFPKEGPSILRIQQVVRGDSAAYFCASSSNRDRGLAGVHIQYFGAGTRLSVL.

This clone was picked up a small number of times. V is TRBV27 and J is TRBJ2-1; 8 bases are shared with TRBD2. The CDR3 length is 13 residues. The germline gives CDR1 MNHEY, CDR2 SMNVEV (reference sequence). The trim removed 7 bases at V and 15 bases at J, leaving 14 bases unmatched. Here the CDR3 reads CASNPFFGGVGFF. The CDR3 DNA is TGTGCCAGCAACCCTTTCTTCGGGGGGGTGGGGTTCTTC.

The chain recombines TRBV5-1 with TRBJ1-4; TRBD1 is a possible D gene (6 bases). V dropped 5 bases and J dropped 8 bases, with 19 bases sitting between them. The germline gives CDR1 SGHRS, CDR2 YFSETQ. The CDR3 contains 15 residues. In DNA form, the CDR3 reads TGCGCCAGCAGTTCACAGGGAAACCTAGGGGAAAAACTGTTTTTT. Amino acids: CASSSQGNLGEKLFF.

CDR3 loop: CASSPKTVSGANVLTF. In DNA form, the CDR3 reads TGCGCCAGCAGTCCCAAGACAGTCTCTGGGGCCAACGTCCTGACTTTC. The chain joins TRBV23-1 to TRBJ2-6; D is possibly TRBD1 (5 bases). TRBV23-1 is assigned to the ORF class and has an uncertain function. Trimming cost V 4 bases and J 0 bases, with 10 bases left between them. CDR3 size: 16 residues.

The gene calls are TRBV12-5 and TRBJ1-5, with 9 nucleotides matching TRBD1. This CDR3 contains 17 residues. CDR1 is LGHNT, CDR2 FRNRAP, per germline. J was trimmed by 2 bases and V by 3 bases; bases with no gene match: 8. CDR3 DNA: TGTGCTAGTGGTTTAGCGGGGACAGGGACTCGCAATCAGCCCCAGCATTTT. Translation: CASGLAGTGTRNQPQHF. Variable domain in full (rest from reference TRBV12-5 and TRBJ1-5): DARVTQTPRHKVTEMGQEVTMRCQPILGHNTVFWYRQTMMQGLELLAYFRNRAPLDDSGMPKDRFSAEMPDATLATLKIQPSEPRDSAVYFCASGLAGTGTRNQPQHFGDGTRLSIL.

The chain combines TRBV5-1 with TRBJ2-7; 7 nucleotides line up with TRBD1. The CDR3 length is 16 residues. The junction had 13 bases not matched to a gene; V was cut back by 4 bases and J by 3 bases. Per the germline V gene, CDR1 is SGHRS and CDR2 is YFSETQ. CDR3 sequence (DNA): TGCGCCAGCAGCAAGAGCACCGGGACAGCGAACTACGAGCAGTACTTC. It yields the protein CASSKSTGTANYEQYF.

This chain joins TRBV19 and TRBJ1-2; 12 bases line up with TRBD1. Trimming removed 6 bases from V and 7 bases from J; junction bases left unmatched: 21. CDR3 length: 19 residues. CDR1 and CDR2 (germline): LNHDA, SQIVND (reference sequence). CDR3 sequence reads: CASSRRTGTGGASGRGYTF. CDR3 DNA: TGTGCCAGTAGCAGGAGGACCGGGACAGGGGGCGCCTCGGGACGTGGCTACACCTTC.

The rearrangement joins TRBV5-1 to TRBJ2-3, with D perhaps matching TRBD2 (6 bases). The CDR3 totals 21 residues. The germline CDR1 and CDR2 sequences are SGHRS and YFSETQ. V was cut by 4 bases and J by 0 bases, with 30 bases left in between. Here the CDR3 DNA reads TGCGCCAGCAGCGAGGACCCCGGACGGGATATGGCGGGGCCTAGCACAGATACGCAGTATTTT. Amino acids: CASSEDPGRDMAGPSTDTQYF.

V gene TRBV7-8 combines with J gene TRBJ1-5, with TRBD1 identical over 8 bases. The CDR3 runs 14 residues. V lost 4 bases to trimming and J lost 5 bases; unmatched junction nucleotides: 4. Germline V CDR1 and CDR2: SGHVS, FQNEAQ. The CDR3: CASSSSTGDQPQHF. CDR3 DNA: TGTGCCAGCAGCTCCTCGACAGGGGATCAGCCCCAGCATTTT. Looking up the rest from reference TRBV7-8 and TRBJ1-5 gives the full variable domain: GAGVSQSPRYKVAKRGQDVALRCDPISGHVSLFWYQQALGQGPEFLTYFQNEAQLDKSGLPSDRFFAERPEGSVSTLKIQRTQQEDSAVYLCASSSSTGDQPQHFGDGTRLSIL.

This clone was counted a single time. The chain has TRBV2 and TRBJ2-1; 10 positions agree with TRBD2. Germline CDR1 is SNHLY and CDR2 is FYNNEI. V shed 4 bases and J 8 bases; nucleotides not matched to a gene: 14. The CDR3 extends over 17 amino acids. The CDR3 coding sequence is TGTGCCAGCAGTGTAATTATGCGGGCTAGCGGGAGCGATGAGCAGTTCTTC. Translating gives CASSVIMRASGSDEQFF.

The chain recombines TRBV2 with TRBJ2-2; 10 nucleotides line up with TRBD2. The V and J ends lost 3 bases and 1 base, in that order; junction bases with no gene match: 8. The CDR3 length is 18 residues. Germline values: CDR1 SNHLY, CDR2 FYNNEI. Here the CDR3 DNA reads TGTGCCAGCAGTGATGAAGCGGGAGGGCCTTGGAACACCGGGGAGCTGTTTTTT. This translates into CASSDEAGGPWNTGELFF. The variable domain in full, completed from reference TRBV2 and TRBJ2-2, reads EPEVTQTPSHQVTQMGQEVILRCVPISNHLYFYWYRQILGQKVEFLVSFYNNEISEKSEIFDDQFSVERPDGSNFTLKIRSTKLEDSAMYFCASSDEAGGPWNTGELFFGEGSRLTVL.

The chain links TRBV3-1 (or the pseudogene TRBV3-2) to TRBJ1-6; D is possibly TRBD1 (5 bases). Germline V CDR1 and CDR2: LGHDT, YNNKEL (reference sequence). V was cut by 1 base and J by 1 base, with 11 bases left in between. The CDR3 has 17 amino acids. CDR3 nucleotide sequence: TGTGCCAGCAGCCAAGGCGGTGGGGCATCCTATAATTCACCCCTCCACTTT. Translating it yields CASSQGGGASYNSPLHF.

This chain joins TRBV15 and TRBJ1-6; D gene uncertain. This CDR3 is 13 amino acids long. Germline CDR1 reads LNHNV; CDR2 reads YYDKDF (reference sequence). Trimming removed 1 base at V and 10 bases at J, with 8 bases between. In nucleotides, the CDR3 is TGTGCCACCAGCAGAGGAGTGTCCTCACCCCTCCACTTT. It specifies CATSRGVSSPLHF.

V and J are TRBV5-1 and TRBJ2-5; 10 positions match TRBD2. Per the germline V gene, CDR1 is SGHRS and CDR2 is YFSETQ. V gave up 4 bases and J gave up 2 bases; unmatched junction bases: 5. The CDR3 extends over 15 amino acids. The CDR3 coding sequence is TGCGCCAGCAGCGGGGGACTAGCGTTACAAGAGACCCAGTACTTC. It yields the protein CASSGGLALQETQYF.